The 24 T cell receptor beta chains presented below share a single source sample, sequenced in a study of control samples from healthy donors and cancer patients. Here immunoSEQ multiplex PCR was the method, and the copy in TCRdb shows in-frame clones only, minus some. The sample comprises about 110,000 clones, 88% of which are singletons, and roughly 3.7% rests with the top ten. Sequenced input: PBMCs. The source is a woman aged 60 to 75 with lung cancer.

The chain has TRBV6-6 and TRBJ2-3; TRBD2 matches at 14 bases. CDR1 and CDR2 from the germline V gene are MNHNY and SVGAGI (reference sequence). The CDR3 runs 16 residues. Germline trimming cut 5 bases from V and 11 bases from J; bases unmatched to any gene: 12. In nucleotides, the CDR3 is TGTGCCAGCAGTGGTCGTTTGACTAGCGGGAGGGGAATGCAGTATTTT. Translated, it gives CASSGRLTSGRGMQYF.

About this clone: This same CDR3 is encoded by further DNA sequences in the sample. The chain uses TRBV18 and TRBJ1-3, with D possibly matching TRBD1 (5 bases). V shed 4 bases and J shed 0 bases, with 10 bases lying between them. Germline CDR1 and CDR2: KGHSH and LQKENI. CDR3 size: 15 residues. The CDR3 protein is CASSQGHLSGNTIYF. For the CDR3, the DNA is TGTGCCAGCTCACAAGGACACCTCTCTGGAAACACCATATATTTT.

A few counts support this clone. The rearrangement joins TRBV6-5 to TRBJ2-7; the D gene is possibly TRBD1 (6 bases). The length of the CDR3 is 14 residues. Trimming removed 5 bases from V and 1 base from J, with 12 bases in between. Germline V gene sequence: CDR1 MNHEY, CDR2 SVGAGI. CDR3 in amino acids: CASSQTGISYEQYF. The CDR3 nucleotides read TGTGCCAGCAGTCAAACAGGGATTTCCTACGAGCAGTACTTC.

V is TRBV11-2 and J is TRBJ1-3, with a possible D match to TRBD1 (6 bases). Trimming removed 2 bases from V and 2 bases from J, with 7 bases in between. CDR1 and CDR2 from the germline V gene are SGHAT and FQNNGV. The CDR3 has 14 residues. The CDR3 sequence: CASSLTGTGNTIYF. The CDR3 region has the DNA TGTGCCAGCAGCTTAACAGGGACTGGAAACACCATATATTTT. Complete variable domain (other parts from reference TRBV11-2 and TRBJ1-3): EAGVAQSPRYKIIEKRQSVAFWCNPISGHATLYWYQQILGQGPKLLIQFQNNGVVDDSQLPKDRFSAERLKGVDSTLKIQPAKLEDSAVYLCASSLTGTGNTIYFGEGSWLTVV.

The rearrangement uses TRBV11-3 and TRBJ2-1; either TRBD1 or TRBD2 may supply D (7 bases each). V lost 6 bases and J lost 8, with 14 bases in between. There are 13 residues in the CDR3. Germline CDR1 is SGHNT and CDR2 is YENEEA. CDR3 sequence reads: CASSPQGRDEQFF. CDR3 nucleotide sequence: TGTGCCAGCAGTCCACAGGGGAGGGATGAGCAGTTCTTC.

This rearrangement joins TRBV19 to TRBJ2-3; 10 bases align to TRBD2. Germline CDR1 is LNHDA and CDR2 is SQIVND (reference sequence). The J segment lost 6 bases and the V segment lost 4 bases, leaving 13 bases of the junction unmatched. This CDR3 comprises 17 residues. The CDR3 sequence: CASSTSSAGGPMDTQYF. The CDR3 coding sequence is TGTGCCAGTAGTACCTCATCAGCGGGAGGGCCAATGGATACGCAGTATTTT.

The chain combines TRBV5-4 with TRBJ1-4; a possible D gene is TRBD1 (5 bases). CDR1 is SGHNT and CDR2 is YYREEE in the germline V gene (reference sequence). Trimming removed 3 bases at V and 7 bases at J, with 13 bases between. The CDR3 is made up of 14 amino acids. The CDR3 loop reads CASSSGDQSEKLFF. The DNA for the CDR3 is TGTGCCAGCAGCTCGGGGGACCAGAGTGAAAAACTGTTTTTT.

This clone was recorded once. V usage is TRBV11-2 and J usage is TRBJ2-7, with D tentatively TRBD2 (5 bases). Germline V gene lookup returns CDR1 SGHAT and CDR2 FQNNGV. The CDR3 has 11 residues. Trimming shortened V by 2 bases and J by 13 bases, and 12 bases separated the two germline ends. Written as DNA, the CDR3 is TGTGCCAGCAGCTTAATGGGAGAGAAATACTTC. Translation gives CASSLMGEKYF.

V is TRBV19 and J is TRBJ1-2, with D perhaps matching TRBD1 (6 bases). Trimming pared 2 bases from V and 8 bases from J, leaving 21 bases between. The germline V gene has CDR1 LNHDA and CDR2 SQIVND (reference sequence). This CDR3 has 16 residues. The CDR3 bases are TGTGCCAGTAGTATACCCTTCCACAGGGAGGCCCGGGGCTACACCTTC. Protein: CASSIPFHREARGYTF.

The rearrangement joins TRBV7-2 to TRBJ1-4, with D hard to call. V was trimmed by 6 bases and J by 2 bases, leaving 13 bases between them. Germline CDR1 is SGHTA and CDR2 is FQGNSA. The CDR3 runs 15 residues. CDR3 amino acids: CASRPTPGTNEKLFF. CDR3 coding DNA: TGTGCCAGCAGACCAACCCCTGGGACTAATGAAAAACTGTTTTTT.

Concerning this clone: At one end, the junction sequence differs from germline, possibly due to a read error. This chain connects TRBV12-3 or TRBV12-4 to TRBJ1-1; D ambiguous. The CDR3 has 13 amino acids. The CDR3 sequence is CASSLRGILEAFF. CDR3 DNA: TGTGCCAGTAGTTTGAGAGGGATTCTTGAAGCTTTCTTT.

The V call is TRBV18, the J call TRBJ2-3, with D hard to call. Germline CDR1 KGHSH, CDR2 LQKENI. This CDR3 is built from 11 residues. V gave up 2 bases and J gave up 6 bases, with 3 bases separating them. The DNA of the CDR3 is TGTGCCAGCTCACCAAAGGATACGCAGTATTTT. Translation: CASSPKDTQYF.

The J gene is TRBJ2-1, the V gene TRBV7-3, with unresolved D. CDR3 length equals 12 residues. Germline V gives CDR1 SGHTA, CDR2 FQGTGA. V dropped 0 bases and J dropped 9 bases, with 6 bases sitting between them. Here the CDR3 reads CASSLTSGEQFF. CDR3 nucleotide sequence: TGTGCCAGCAGCTTAACGTCTGGTGAGCAGTTCTTC.

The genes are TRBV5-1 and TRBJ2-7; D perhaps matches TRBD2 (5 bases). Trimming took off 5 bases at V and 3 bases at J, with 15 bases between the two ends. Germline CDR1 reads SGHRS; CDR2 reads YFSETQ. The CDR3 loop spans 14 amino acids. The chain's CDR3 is CASRSPEGSYEQYF. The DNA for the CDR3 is TGCGCCAGCAGGTCCCCTGAGGGCAGCTACGAGCAGTACTTC. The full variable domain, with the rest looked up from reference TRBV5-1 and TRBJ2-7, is KAGVTQTPRYLIKTRGQQVTLSCSPISGHRSVSWYQQTPGQGLQFLFEYFSETQRNKGNFPGRFSGRQFSNSRSEMNVSTLELGDSALYLCASRSPEGSYEQYFGPGTRLTVT.

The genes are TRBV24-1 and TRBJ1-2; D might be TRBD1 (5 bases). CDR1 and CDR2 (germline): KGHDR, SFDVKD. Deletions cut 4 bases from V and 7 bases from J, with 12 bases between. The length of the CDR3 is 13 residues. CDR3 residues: CATSDLRQSGYTF. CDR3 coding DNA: TGTGCCACCAGTGACTTAAGACAGTCTGGCTACACCTTC.

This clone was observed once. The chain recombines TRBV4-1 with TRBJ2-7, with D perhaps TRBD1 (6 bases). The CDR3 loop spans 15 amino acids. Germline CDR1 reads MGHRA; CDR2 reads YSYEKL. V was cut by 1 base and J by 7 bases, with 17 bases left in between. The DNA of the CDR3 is TGCGCCAGCAGCCAAGCCGGGGACACCCCTGGAGAGCAGTACTTC. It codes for CASSQAGDTPGEQYF.

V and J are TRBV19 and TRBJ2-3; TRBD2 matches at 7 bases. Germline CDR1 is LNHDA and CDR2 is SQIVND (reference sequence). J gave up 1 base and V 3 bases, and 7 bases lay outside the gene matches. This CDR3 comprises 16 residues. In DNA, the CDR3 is TGTGCCAGTAGTATGGGAGCGGGGCTCCGCACAGATACGCAGTATTTT. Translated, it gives CASSMGAGLRTDTQYF.

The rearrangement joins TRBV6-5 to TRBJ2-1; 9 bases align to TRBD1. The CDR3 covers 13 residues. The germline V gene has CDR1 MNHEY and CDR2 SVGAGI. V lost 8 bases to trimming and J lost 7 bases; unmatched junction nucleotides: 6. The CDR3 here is CASSGTGQNEQFF. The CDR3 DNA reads TGTGCCAGCTCCGGGACAGGGCAGAATGAGCAGTTCTTC.

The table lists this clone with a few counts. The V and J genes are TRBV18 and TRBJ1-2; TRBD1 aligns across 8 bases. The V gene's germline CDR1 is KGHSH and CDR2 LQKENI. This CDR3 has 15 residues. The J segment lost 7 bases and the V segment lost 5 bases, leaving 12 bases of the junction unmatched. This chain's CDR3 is CASSLRTGHPSGYTF. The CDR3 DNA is TGTGCCAGCTCATTAAGGACAGGGCACCCGTCTGGCTACACCTTC.

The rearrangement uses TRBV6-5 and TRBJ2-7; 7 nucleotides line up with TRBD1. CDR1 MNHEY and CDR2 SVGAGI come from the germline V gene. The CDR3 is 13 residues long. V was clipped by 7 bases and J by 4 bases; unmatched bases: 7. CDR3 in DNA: TGTGCCAGCACCCGGGACAGTCTTTACGAGCAGTACTTC. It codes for CASTRDSLYEQYF.

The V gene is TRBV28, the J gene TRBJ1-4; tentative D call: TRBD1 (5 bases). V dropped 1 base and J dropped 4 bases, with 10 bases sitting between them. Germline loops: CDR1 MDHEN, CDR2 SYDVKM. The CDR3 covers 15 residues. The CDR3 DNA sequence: TGTGCCAGCAGTTTATCGGGGCAGAATAATGAAAAACTGTTTTTT. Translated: CASSLSGQNNEKLFF.

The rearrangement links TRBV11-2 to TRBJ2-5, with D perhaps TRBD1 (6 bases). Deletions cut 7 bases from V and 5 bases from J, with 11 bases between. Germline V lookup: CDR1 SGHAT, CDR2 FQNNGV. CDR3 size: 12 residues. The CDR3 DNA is TGTGCCAGCACCCCTCAGGGGGAGACCCAGTACTTC. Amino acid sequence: CASTPQGETQYF.

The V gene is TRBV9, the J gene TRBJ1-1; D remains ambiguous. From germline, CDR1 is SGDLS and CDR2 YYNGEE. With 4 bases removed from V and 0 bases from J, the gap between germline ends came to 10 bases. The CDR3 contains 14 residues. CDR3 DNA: TGTGCCAGCAGCCCTTCCTTCATGAACACTGAAGCTTTCTTT. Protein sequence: CASSPSFMNTEAFF.

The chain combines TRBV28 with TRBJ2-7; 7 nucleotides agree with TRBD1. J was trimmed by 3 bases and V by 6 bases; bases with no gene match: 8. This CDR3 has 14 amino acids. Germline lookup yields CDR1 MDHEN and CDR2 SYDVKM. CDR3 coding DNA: TGTGCCAGCAGCCCGGGACAGAACCGCTACGAGCAGTACTTC. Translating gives CASSPGQNRYEQYF. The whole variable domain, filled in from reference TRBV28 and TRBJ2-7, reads DVKVTQSSRYLVKRTGEKVFLECVQDMDHENMFWYRQDPGLGLRLIYFSYDVKMKEKGDIPEGYSVSREKKERFSLILESASTNQTSMYLCASSPGQNRYEQYFGPGTRLTVT.